This TCR beta chain was recorded in a study of control samples from healthy donors and cancer patients. The table came from immunoSEQ multiplex PCR; TCRdb's copy has only in-frame clones and leaves some out. The table has 110,000 to 150,000 clones, about 90% seen once. The ends were cut back, 2 bases at V and 8 bases at J, with 14 bases in the middle. CDR3 length: 14 amino acids. CDR1 is SGHRS and CDR2 is YFSETQ in the germline V gene. The J gene is TRBJ2-1, the V gene TRBV5-1; D is possibly TRBD2 (5 bases). The source is a man younger than 35 in good health. Sequencing was done on a sample of blood. CDR3 sequence: CASSFVGSRDEQFF. CDR3 coding DNA: TGCGCCAGCAGCTTCGTAGGGTCGAGGGATGAGCAGTTCTTC.